A selection of T cell receptor beta chains follows, all from one sample in a study of T cell changes during pregnancy in multiple sclerosis. Only in-frame clones appear in the TCRdb table, and some are missing; sequencing was by immunoSEQ multiplex PCR. The table lists around 52,000 clones, just over 90% of them singletons, with 0.2% in the top ten. The sample was CD4+ T cells from peripheral blood mononuclear cells, taken in the second trimester of pregnancy. Every receptor here comes from a female donor with multiple sclerosis, enrolled in a pregnancy study. Each CDR3 is given with its conserved first and last residue. A D gene is named only where the DNA matches it firmly. Some rows have no size entry. The others give once, few or many, or a class for an expanded clone.

D gene: -
J gene: TRBJ1-1
V gene: TRBV6-5
clone size: -
CDR3 protein: CASSPPPGGNTEAFF
CDR3 DNA: TGTGCCAGCAGTCCCCCCCCGGGGGGGAACACTGAAGCTTTCTTT

D gene: TRBD1
J gene: TRBJ2-2
V gene: TRBV9
clone size: -
CDR3 protein: CASSARTGSGELFF
CDR3 DNA: TGTGCCAGCAGCGCCAGGACAGGGTCCGGGGAGCTGTTTTTT

D gene: TRBD2
J gene: TRBJ2-6
V gene: TRBV19
clone size: -
CDR3 protein: CASSTPGLASGANVLTF
CDR3 DNA: TGTGCCAGTAGTACCCCGGGACTAGCGAGTGGGGCCAACGTCCTGACTTTC

D gene: -
J gene: TRBJ2-3
V gene: TRBV11-1
clone size: -
CDR3 protein: CASSPGLATDTQYF
CDR3 DNA: TGTGCCAGCAGCCCAGGGCTAGCGACAGATACGCAGTATTTT

D gene: -
J gene: TRBJ1-1
V gene: TRBV5-7
clone size: -
CDR3 protein: CASSLGQGKVGPPRAFF
CDR3 DNA: TGTGCCAGCAGCTTGGGGCAGGGGAAGGTAGGGCCCCCCAGGGCTTTCTTT

D gene: -
J gene: TRBJ2-5
V gene: TRBV5-4
clone size: -
CDR3 protein: CASAGGLQETQYF
CDR3 DNA: TGTGCCAGCGCCGGGGGGCTCCAAGAGACCCAGTACTTC

D gene: TRBD1
J gene: TRBJ2-5
V gene: TRBV11-1
clone size: -
CDR3 protein: CASSSTGGGETQYF
CDR3 DNA: TGTGCCAGCAGTAGTACAGGGGGAGGAGAGACCCAGTACTTC

D gene: -
J gene: TRBJ2-1
V gene: TRBV14
clone size: -
CDR3 protein: CASSRIGEQFF
CDR3 DNA: TGTGCCAGCAGCCGCATCGGTGAGCAGTTCTTC

D gene: TRBD2
J gene: TRBJ2-3
V gene: TRBV9
clone size: -
CDR3 protein: CASSVSTGGLTDTQYF
CDR3 DNA: TGTGCCAGCAGCGTATCAACGGGGGGGCTCACAGATACGCAGTATTTT

D gene: -
J gene: TRBJ2-1
V gene: TRBV6-1
clone size: -
CDR3 protein: CASTAGPSDEQFF
CDR3 DNA: TGTGCCAGCACGGCAGGTCCTTCGGATGAGCAGTTCTTC

D gene: -
J gene: TRBJ2-2
V gene: TRBV5-1
clone size: -
CDR3 protein: CASSLVVGLTGELFF
CDR3 DNA: TGCGCCAGCAGCTTGGTAGTGGGCCTCACCGGGGAGCTGTTTTTT

D gene: -
J gene: TRBJ2-3
V gene: TRBV21-1
clone size: -
CDR3 protein: CASSKEKTSLGDTQYF
CDR3 DNA: TGTGCCAGCAGCAAAGAGAAGACTAGCCTGGGAGATACGCAGTATTTT

D gene: -
J gene: TRBJ1-4
V gene: TRBV18
clone size: -
CDR3 protein: CASSPRSNEKLFF
CDR3 DNA: TGTGCCAGCTCACCGCGCTCTAATGAAAAACTGTTTTTT

D gene: TRBD2
J gene: TRBJ2-1
V gene: TRBV6-6
clone size: -
CDR3 protein: CACSRGTSGSAEQFF
CDR3 DNA: TGTGCCTGCTCCAGGGGGACTAGCGGGAGCGCTGAGCAGTTCTTC

D gene: -
J gene: TRBJ1-2
V gene: TRBV25-1
clone size: -
CDR3 protein: CASSEYRGNYGYTF
CDR3 DNA: TGTGCCAGCAGTGAATATCGAGGAAACTATGGCTACACCTTC

D gene: -
J gene: TRBJ2-6
V gene: TRBV5-1
clone size: -
CDR3 protein: CASSLGPESSGANVLTF
CDR3 DNA: TGCGCCAGCAGCTTGGGACCGGAGAGCTCTGGGGCCAACGTCCTGACTTTC

D gene: TRBD2
J gene: TRBJ2-1
V gene: TRBV6-6
clone size: -
CDR3 protein: CASSYVTSGNEQFF
CDR3 DNA: TGTGCCAGCAGTTACGTGACTAGCGGGAATGAGCAGTTCTTC

D gene: -
J gene: TRBJ2-1
V gene: TRBV6-5
clone size: -
CDR3 protein: CASSYSRGGYEQFF
CDR3 DNA: TGTGCCAGCAGTTATAGCAGGGGCGGCTATGAGCAGTTCTTC

D gene: -
J gene: TRBJ2-7
V gene: TRBV18
clone size: -
CDR3 protein: CASSPAQSSYEQYF
CDR3 DNA: TGTGCCAGCTCACCGGCACAGAGCTCCTACGAGCAGTACTTC

D gene: -
J gene: TRBJ2-5
V gene: TRBV2
clone size: -
CDR3 protein: CASSPLETQYF
CDR3 DNA: TGTGCCAGCAGTCCCCTGGAGACCCAGTACTTC

D gene: -
J gene: TRBJ1-5
V gene: TRBV5-4
clone size: -
CDR3 protein: CASSLAPGLNQPQHF
CDR3 DNA: TGTGCCAGCAGCTTGGCCCCAGGGTTAAATCAGCCCCAGCATTTT

D gene: -
J gene: TRBJ2-7
V gene: TRBV21-1
clone size: -
CDR3 protein: CASSSLGPGGSYEQYF
CDR3 DNA: TGTGCCAGCAGCTCGTTGGGTCCAGGAGGCTCCTACGAGCAGTACTTC

D gene: TRBD2
J gene: TRBJ2-5
V gene: TRBV19
clone size: -
CDR3 protein: CASSIKAGGQETQYF
CDR3 DNA: TGTGCCAGTAGTATAAAAGCGGGAGGCCAAGAGACCCAGTACTTC

D gene: TRBD2
J gene: TRBJ2-1
V gene: TRBV19
clone size: -
CDR3 protein: CASSIRLAGAEVNEQFF
CDR3 DNA: TGTGCCAGTAGTATCCGGCTAGCGGGGGCCGAAGTCAATGAGCAGTTCTTC

D gene: TRBD1
J gene: TRBJ1-1
V gene: TRBV28
clone size: -
CDR3 protein: CASSSGTGRTEAFF
CDR3 DNA: TGTGCCAGCAGTTCCGGGACAGGGCGAACTGAAGCTTTCTTT

D gene: -
J gene: TRBJ1-5
V gene: TRBV6-1
clone size: -
CDR3 protein: CASSEMSFGQPQHF
CDR3 DNA: TGTGCCAGCAGTGAAATGAGTTTCGGTCAGCCCCAGCATTTT

D gene: -
J gene: TRBJ2-3
V gene: TRBV6-5
clone size: -
CDR3 protein: CASSEPGTDTQYF
CDR3 DNA: TGTGCCAGCAGTGAACCGGGCACAGATACGCAGTATTTT

D gene: -
J gene: TRBJ1-1
V gene: TRBV19
clone size: -
CDR3 protein: CASSRSGGRAEAFF
CDR3 DNA: TGTGCCAGTAGCCGCTCCGGGGGGAGGGCTGAAGCTTTCTTT

D gene: -
J gene: TRBJ1-4
V gene: TRBV6-1
clone size: -
CDR3 protein: CASSENTLQGNEKLFF
CDR3 DNA: TGTGCCAGCAGTGAAAACACCCTTCAGGGTAATGAAAAACTGTTTTTT

D gene: -
J gene: TRBJ2-7
V gene: TRBV21-1
clone size: -
CDR3 protein: CASSKGRLARFSYEQYF
CDR3 DNA: TGTGCCAGCAGCAAAGGAAGACTAGCGCGCTTCTCCTACGAGCAGTACTTC

D gene: TRBD1
J gene: TRBJ2-7
V gene: TRBV29-1
clone size: -
CDR3 protein: CSVADRGFKNEQYF
CDR3 DNA: TGCAGCGTTGCGGACAGGGGGTTCAAGAACGAGCAGTACTTC

D gene: TRBD1
J gene: TRBJ1-2
V gene: TRBV6-6
clone size: once
CDR3 protein: CASGNRGDIGRGYTF
CDR3 DNA: TGTGCCAGCGGGAACAGGGGCGACATAGGTCGTGGCTACACCTTC

D gene: -
J gene: TRBJ1-2
V gene: TRBV2
clone size: -
CDR3 protein: CASTEAGGEYNYGYTF
CDR3 DNA: TGTGCCAGCACAGAAGCAGGAGGGGAGTATAACTATGGCTACACCTTC

D gene: -
J gene: TRBJ2-7
V gene: TRBV5-6
clone size: -
CDR3 protein: CASSSPTGDEQYF
CDR3 DNA: TGTGCCAGCAGCTCCCCGACAGGTGACGAGCAGTACTTC

D gene: TRBD1
J gene: TRBJ1-2
V gene: TRBV19
clone size: -
CDR3 protein: CASSFRDSYGYTF
CDR3 DNA: TGTGCCAGTAGCTTCCGGGACAGCTATGGCTACACCTTC

D gene: -
J gene: TRBJ1-2
V gene: TRBV30
clone size: -
CDR3 protein: CAKSTGRGYGYTF
CDR3 DNA: TGTGCCAAATCGACAGGACGAGGCTATGGCTACACCTTC

D gene: -
J gene: TRBJ2-3
V gene: TRBV6-6
clone size: -
CDR3 protein: CASSYGRSWDTQYF
CDR3 DNA: TGTGCCAGCAGTTATGGTAGGAGTTGGGATACGCAGTATTTT

D gene: -
J gene: TRBJ1-2
V gene: TRBV23-1
clone size: -
CDR3 protein: CASSRGRVFYYGYTF
CDR3 DNA: TGCGCCAGCAGTCGGGGCAGGGTTTTTTACTATGGCTACACCTTC

D gene: TRBD2
J gene: TRBJ2-1
V gene: TRBV7-7
clone size: -
CDR3 protein: CASSPRTSGGNHEQFF
CDR3 DNA: TGTGCCAGCAGCCCTCGGACTAGCGGGGGGAATCATGAGCAGTTCTTC

D gene: TRBD1
J gene: TRBJ2-7
V gene: TRBV5-4
clone size: -
CDR3 protein: CASSLVGTGSSYEQYF
CDR3 DNA: TGTGCCAGCAGCTTGGTGGGGACAGGGAGCTCCTACGAGCAGTACTTC

D gene: -
J gene: TRBJ1-1
V gene: TRBV10-3
clone size: -
CDR3 protein: CAISDYRVNTEAFF
CDR3 DNA: TGTGCCATCAGTGATTACAGGGTGAACACTGAAGCTTTCTTT

D gene: TRBD2
J gene: TRBJ2-5
V gene: TRBV30
clone size: -
CDR3 protein: CAWKESGSRETQYF
CDR3 DNA: TGTGCCTGGAAGGAGAGCGGGAGTAGGGAGACCCAGTACTTC

D gene: -
J gene: TRBJ1-4
V gene: TRBV25-1
clone size: -
CDR3 protein: CASSEGQGGEKLFF
CDR3 DNA: TGTGCCAGCAGTGAAGGTCAGGGTGGGGAAAAACTGTTTTTT

D gene: TRBD2
J gene: TRBJ2-3
V gene: TRBV5-1
clone size: -
CDR3 protein: CASSLAGGTDTQYF
CDR3 DNA: TGCGCCAGCAGTCTAGCGGGGGGCACAGATACGCAGTATTTT

D gene: TRBD1
J gene: TRBJ1-1
V gene: TRBV9
clone size: -
CDR3 protein: CASSAGQGAAAFF
CDR3 DNA: TGTGCCAGCAGCGCAGGACAGGGGGCTGCGGCTTTCTTT

D gene: -
J gene: TRBJ1-1
V gene: TRBV27
clone size: -
CDR3 protein: CASSRNRANTEAFF
CDR3 DNA: TGTGCCAGCAGTAGGAACAGGGCGAACACTGAAGCTTTCTTT

D gene: TRBD2
J gene: TRBJ2-5
V gene: TRBV5-1
clone size: -
CDR3 protein: CASSFTGGGGGETQYF
CDR3 DNA: TGCGCCAGCAGCTTCACGGGCGGCGGGGGGGGAGAGACCCAGTACTTC

D gene: TRBD2
J gene: TRBJ2-2
V gene: TRBV11-3
clone size: -
CDR3 protein: CASSPHATSGRPGELFF
CDR3 DNA: TGTGCCAGCAGCCCCCACGCGACTAGCGGGAGACCCGGGGAGCTGTTTTTT

D gene: -
J gene: TRBJ2-5
V gene: TRBV7-2
clone size: -
CDR3 protein: CASSLALGAVQETQYF
CDR3 DNA: TGTGCCAGCAGCTTAGCGTTAGGGGCAGTCCAAGAGACCCAGTACTTC

D gene: -
J gene: TRBJ2-5
V gene: TRBV9
clone size: -
CDR3 protein: CASSVGPAEETQYF
CDR3 DNA: TGTGCCAGCAGCGTAGGGCCGGCGGAAGAGACCCAGTACTTC

D gene: TRBD2
J gene: TRBJ2-5
V gene: TRBV11-2
clone size: once
CDR3 protein: CASSSGLAGAQETQYF
CDR3 DNA: TGTGCCAGCAGCTCCGGACTAGCGGGAGCCCAAGAGACCCAGTACTTC

D gene: TRBD1
J gene: TRBJ1-1
V gene: TRBV6-5
clone size: -
CDR3 protein: CASRGTGSKKAFF
CDR3 DNA: TGTGCCAGCAGGGGGACAGGTTCGAAGAAAGCTTTCTTT

D gene: -
J gene: TRBJ1-1
V gene: TRBV11-2
clone size: -
CDR3 protein: CASSSLQGQDTEAFF
CDR3 DNA: TGTGCCAGCAGCTCTCTCCAGGGGCAAGACACTGAAGCTTTCTTT

D gene: -
J gene: TRBJ2-2
V gene: TRBV19
clone size: -
CDR3 protein: CASSMGGTHANTGELFF
CDR3 DNA: TGTGCCAGTAGTATGGGGGGAACTCACGCGAACACCGGGGAGCTGTTTTTT

D gene: TRBD1
J gene: TRBJ2-7
V gene: TRBV6-6
clone size: -
CDR3 protein: CASSYSGGGYEQYF
CDR3 DNA: TGTGCCAGCAGTTATTCAGGGGGCGGTTACGAGCAGTACTTC

D gene: TRBD1
J gene: TRBJ1-2
V gene: TRBV19
clone size: -
CDR3 protein: CASSMDRVFGYTF
CDR3 DNA: TGTGCCAGTAGTATGGACAGGGTATTCGGCTACACCTTC

D gene: TRBD1
J gene: TRBJ1-1
V gene: TRBV2
clone size: -
CDR3 protein: CASKENQGVGQGKPEAFF
CDR3 DNA: TGTGCCAGCAAAGAAAACCAGGGCGTCGGACAGGGGAAGCCTGAAGCTTTCTTT